This T cell receptor (beta chain) originates from a study of breast tumors, draining lymph nodes, adjacent tissues. Study-level results: Compared with lymph nodes, tumors were less diverse; compared with nontumor tissue, more.

This clonotype has only a few counts. The antigen remains unidentified. CDR3 length equals 16 residues. The V gene's germline CDR1 is MNHEY and CDR2 SVGEGT. The V and J ends lost 2 bases and 2 bases respectively, with 13 bases between them. TCRdb processed the multiplex PCR reads anew with MiXCR; each CDR3 protein has one entry. The sample has about 220,000 distinct CDR3 sequences; about 34% are singletons. Samples came from axillary lymph nodes draining the breast cancer. The sequence derives from a female donor with breast cancer. Some clones in this sample may be carry-over from other donors' samples. Sequencing input: axillary lymph node tissue. The chain employs TRBV6-2 or TRBV6-3 and TRBJ1-5; D gene ambiguous. Here the CDR3 DNA reads TGTGCCAGCAGTTACCCAGTACACTACGGCAATCAGCCCCAGCATTTT. Its translation: CASSYPVHYGNQPQHF.